Detailed here is one T cell receptor beta chain. Germline V gene lookup returns CDR1 MNHEY and CDR2 SMNVEV (reference sequence). The CDR3 is 15 amino acids. Deletions cut 2 bases from V and 4 bases from J, with 15 bases between. This entry comes from a study of blood T cell repertoires in COVID-19. Study information: Collection of acute and convalescent COVID-19 samples took place in the United States, Italy and Spain. The analysed material was cDNA or gDNA that came from T cells, B-cell-depleted T cells, or PBMCs.

Authors' methods: Reference gene primer amplification gave nucleated cell count estimates. The data were produced by immunoSEQ multiplex PCR, yet TCRdb's version contains in-frame clones alone and is incomplete. Clone size and the V and J calls come from that table; the DNA yielded D and trimming. The profile shows some 83,000 clones, roughly 86% of them singletons. V and J are TRBV27 and TRBJ2-7, with D maybe TRBD2 (5 bases). Input material: peripheral blood. The source is a human donor in a cohort sampled during active COVID-19. Here the CDR3 reads CASSLRTHLGYEQYF. The CDR3 DNA reads TGTGCCAGCAGTTTACGGACTCATTTAGGGTACGAGCAGTACTTC.